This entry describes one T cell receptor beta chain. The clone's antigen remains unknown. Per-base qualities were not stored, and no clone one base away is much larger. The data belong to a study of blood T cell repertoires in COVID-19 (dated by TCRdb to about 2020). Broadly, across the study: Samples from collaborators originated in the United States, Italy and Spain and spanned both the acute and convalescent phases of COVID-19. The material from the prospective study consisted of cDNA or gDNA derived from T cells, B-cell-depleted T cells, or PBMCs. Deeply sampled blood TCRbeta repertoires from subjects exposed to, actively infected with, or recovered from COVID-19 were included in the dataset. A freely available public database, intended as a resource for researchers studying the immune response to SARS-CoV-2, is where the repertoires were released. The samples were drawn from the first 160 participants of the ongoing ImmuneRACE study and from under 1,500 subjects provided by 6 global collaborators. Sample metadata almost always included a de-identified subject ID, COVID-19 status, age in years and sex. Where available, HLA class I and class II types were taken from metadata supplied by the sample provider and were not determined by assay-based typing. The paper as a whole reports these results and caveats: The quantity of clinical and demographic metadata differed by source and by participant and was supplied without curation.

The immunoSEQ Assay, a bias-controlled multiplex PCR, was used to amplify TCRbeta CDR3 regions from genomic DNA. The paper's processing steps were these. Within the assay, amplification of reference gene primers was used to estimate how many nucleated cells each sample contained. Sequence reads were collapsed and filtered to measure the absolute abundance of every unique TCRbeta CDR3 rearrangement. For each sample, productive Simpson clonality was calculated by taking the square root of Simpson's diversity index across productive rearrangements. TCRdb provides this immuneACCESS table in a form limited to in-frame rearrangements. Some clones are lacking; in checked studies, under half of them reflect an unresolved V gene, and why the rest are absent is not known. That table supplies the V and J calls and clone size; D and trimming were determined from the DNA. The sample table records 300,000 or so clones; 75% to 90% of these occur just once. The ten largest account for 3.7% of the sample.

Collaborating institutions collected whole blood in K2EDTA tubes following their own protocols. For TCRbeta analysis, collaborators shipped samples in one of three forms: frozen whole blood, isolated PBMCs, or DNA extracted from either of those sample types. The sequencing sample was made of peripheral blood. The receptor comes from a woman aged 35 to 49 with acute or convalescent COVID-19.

At the DNA level, the sequence is TGTGCCAGCAGCCAAGTTCCACAGGGGCCAGTGCAAGAGACCCAGTACTTC. Its amino acids are CASSQVPQGPVQETQYF. The receptor chain draws on TRBV4-2 and TRBJ2-5, with 7 central nucleotides matching TRBD1. Trimmed from V: 1 base; trimmed from J: 2 bases; junction bases lacking a gene match: 10. The germline V gene provides CDR1 LGHNA and CDR2 YNFKEQ. The CDR3 has 17 amino acids, counting the end cysteine and phenylalanine. Only the CDR3 DNA stays, 51 bases, in frame from base 1.